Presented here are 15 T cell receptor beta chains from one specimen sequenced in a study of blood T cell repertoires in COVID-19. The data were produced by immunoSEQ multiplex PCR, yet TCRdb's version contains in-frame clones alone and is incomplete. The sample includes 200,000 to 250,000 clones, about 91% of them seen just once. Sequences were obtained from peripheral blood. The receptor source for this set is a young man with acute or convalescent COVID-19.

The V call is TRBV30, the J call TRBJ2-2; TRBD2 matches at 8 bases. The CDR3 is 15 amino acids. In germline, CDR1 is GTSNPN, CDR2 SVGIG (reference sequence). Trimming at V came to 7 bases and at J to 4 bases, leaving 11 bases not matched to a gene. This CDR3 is CALTGGGPSTGELFF. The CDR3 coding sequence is TGTGCCTTGACCGGCGGGGGGCCGAGCACCGGGGAGCTGTTTTTT.

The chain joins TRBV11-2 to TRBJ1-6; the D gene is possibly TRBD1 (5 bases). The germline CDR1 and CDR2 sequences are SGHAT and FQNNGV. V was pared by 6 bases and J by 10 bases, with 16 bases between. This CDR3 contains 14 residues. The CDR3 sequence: CASSFSGRNSPLHF. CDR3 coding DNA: TGTGCCAGCAGTTTCTCAGGGAGGAACTCACCCCTCCACTTT. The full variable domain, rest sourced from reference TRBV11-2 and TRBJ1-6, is EAGVAQSPRYKIIEKRQSVAFWCNPISGHATLYWYQQILGQGPKLLIQFQNNGVVDDSQLPKDRFSAERLKGVDSTLKIQPAKLEDSAVYLCASSFSGRNSPLHFGNGTRLTVT.

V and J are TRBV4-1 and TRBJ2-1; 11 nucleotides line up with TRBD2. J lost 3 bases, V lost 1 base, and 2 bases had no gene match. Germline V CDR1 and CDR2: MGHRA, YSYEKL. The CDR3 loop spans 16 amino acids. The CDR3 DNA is TGCGCCAGCAGCCAAGGACTAGCGGGGATCTACAATGAGCAGTTCTTC. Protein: CASSQGLAGIYNEQFF.

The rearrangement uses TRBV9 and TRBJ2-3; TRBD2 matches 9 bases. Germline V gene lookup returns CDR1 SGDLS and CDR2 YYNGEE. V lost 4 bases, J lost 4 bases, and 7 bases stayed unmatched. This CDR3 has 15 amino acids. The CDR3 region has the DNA TGTGCCAGCAGCCCAGCGGGGGGCGAATCAGATACGCAGTATTTT. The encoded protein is CASSPAGGESDTQYF.

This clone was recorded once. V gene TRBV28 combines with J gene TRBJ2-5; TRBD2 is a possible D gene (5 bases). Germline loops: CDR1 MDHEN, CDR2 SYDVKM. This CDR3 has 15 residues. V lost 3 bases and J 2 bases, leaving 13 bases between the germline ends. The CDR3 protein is CASSLMVRRQETQYF. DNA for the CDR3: TGTGCCAGCAGTTTGATGGTCAGGAGGCAAGAGACCCAGTACTTC.

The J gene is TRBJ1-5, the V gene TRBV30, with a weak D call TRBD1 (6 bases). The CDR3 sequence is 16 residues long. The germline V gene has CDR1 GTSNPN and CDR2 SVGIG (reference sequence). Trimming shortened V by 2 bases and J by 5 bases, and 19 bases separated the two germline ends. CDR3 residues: CAWSTLGARGDQPQHF. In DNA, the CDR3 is TGTGCCTGGAGTACCTTGGGAGCCAGGGGCGATCAGCCCCAGCATTTT.

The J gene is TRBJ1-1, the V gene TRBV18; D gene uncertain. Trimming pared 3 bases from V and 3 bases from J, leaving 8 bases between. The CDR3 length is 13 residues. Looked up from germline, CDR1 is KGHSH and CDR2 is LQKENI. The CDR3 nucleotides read TGTGCCAGCTCACCTCCGGGTTACACTGAAGCTTTCTTT. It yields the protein CASSPPGYTEAFF.

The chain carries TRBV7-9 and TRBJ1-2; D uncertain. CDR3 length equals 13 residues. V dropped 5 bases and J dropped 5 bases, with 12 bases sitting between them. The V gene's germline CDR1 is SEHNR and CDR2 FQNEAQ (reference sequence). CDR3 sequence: CASSPAEFYGYTF. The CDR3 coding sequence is TGTGCCAGCAGCCCCGCCGAGTTTTATGGCTACACCTTC.

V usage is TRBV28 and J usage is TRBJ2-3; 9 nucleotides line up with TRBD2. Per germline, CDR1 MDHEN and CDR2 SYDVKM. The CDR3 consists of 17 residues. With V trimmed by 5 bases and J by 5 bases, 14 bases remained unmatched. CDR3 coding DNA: TGTGCCAGCAGTCCGCCGAGGGGGCGGGGGGGCCTAGATACGCAGTATTTT. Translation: CASSPPRGRGGLDTQYF. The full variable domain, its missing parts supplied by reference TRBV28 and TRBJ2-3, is DVKVTQSSRYLVKRTGEKVFLECVQDMDHENMFWYRQDPGLGLRLIYFSYDVKMKEKGDIPEGYSVSREKKERFSLILESASTNQTSMYLCASSPPRGRGGLDTQYFGPGTRLTVL.

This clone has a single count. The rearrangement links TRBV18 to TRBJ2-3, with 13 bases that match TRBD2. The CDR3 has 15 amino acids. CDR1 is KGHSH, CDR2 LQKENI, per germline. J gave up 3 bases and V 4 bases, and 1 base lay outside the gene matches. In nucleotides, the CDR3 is TGTGCCAGCTCACGACTAGCGGGAGGAACAGATACGCAGTATTTT. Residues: CASSRLAGGTDTQYF.

CDR3 DNA sequence: TGCGCCAGCAGCAGGGACAGGCCCTCTGGAAACACCATATATTTT. Encoded protein: CASSRDRPSGNTIYF. The chain employs TRBV5-1 and TRBJ1-3; 8 bases align to TRBD1. The V gene end was trimmed by 4 bases and the J gene end by 0 bases; junction bases not matched to a gene: 3. There are 15 residues in the CDR3. Looked up from germline, CDR1 is SGHRS and CDR2 is YFSETQ.

The CDR3 bases are TGTGCCAGCTCACCACCGGCTTCGAGGGAGACCCAGTACTTC. Protein product: CASSPPASRETQYF. The V gene is TRBV18, the J gene TRBJ2-5; no definite D call. The CDR3 spans 14 residues. The germline V gene has CDR1 KGHSH and CDR2 LQKENI. Trimming shortened V by 0 bases and J by 5 bases, and 10 bases separated the two germline ends. Together with reference TRBV18 and TRBJ2-5, the CDR3 gives the full variable domain: NAGVMQNPRHLVRRRGQEARLRCSPMKGHSHVYWYRQLPEEGLKFMVYLQKENIIDESGMPKERFSAEFPKEGPSILRIQQVVRGDSAAYFCASSPPASRETQYFGPGTRLLVL.

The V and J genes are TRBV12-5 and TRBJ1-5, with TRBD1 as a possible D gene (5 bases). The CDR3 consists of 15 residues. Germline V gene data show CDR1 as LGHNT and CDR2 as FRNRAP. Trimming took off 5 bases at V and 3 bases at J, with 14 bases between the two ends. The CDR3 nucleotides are TGTGCTAGTGGTCCAGAGGACACCATCAATCAGCCCCAGCATTTT. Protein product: CASGPEDTINQPQHF.

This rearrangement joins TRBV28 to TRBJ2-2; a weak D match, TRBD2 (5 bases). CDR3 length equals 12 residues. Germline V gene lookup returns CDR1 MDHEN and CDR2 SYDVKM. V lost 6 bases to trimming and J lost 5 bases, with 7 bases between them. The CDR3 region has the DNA TGTGCCAGCAGCCGGGGTACCGGGGAGCTGTTTTTT. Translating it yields CASSRGTGELFF. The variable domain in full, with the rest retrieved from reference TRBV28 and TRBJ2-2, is DVKVTQSSRYLVKRTGEKVFLECVQDMDHENMFWYRQDPGLGLRLIYFSYDVKMKEKGDIPEGYSVSREKKERFSLILESASTNQTSMYLCASSRGTGELFFGEGSRLTVL.

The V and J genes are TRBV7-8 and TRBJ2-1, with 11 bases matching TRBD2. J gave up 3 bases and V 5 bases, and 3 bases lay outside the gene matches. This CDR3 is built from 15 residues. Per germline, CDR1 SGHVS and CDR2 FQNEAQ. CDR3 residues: CASSRGLAVYNEQFF. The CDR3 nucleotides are TGTGCCAGCAGCCGGGGACTAGCGGTCTACAATGAGCAGTTCTTC.